This record covers a single TCR beta chain. Its antigen is as yet unknown. CDR1 SNHLY and CDR2 FYNNEI come from the germline V gene. Trimming pared 0 bases from V and 2 bases from J, leaving 0 bases between. The CDR3 runs to 12 residues. This entry comes from a study of response to subunit inactivated influenza vaccine. A single record per CDR3 protein comes from TCRdb applying MiXCR to the RT-PCR reads. The sample carries 250,000 to 350,000 distinct CDR3 sequences, about 20% recorded once. Study findings and constraints: Each seasonal flu vaccination may recruit only limited new T cells, authors suggested.

The chain links TRBV2 to TRBJ2-3, with unresolved D. The TCR sequence derives from a man in his fifties or sixties who received an inactivated influenza vaccine. The source material was PBMCs from blood, sampled around 22 months after vaccination. CDR3 amino acids: CASSEATDTQYF. CDR3 coding DNA: TGTGCCAGCAGTGAAGCCACAGATACGCAGTATTTT. Complete variable domain (other parts from reference TRBV2 and TRBJ2-3): EPEVTQTPSHQVTQMGQEVILRCVPISNHLYFYWYRQILGQKVEFLVSFYNNEISEKSEIFDDQFSVERPDGSNFTLKIRSTKLEDSAMYFCASSEATDTQYFGPGTRLTVL.